One and the same sample provided the 6 T cell receptor beta chains below, sequenced in a study of T-cell memory formation after mild COVID-19. TCRdb redid the calling of the 5' RACE reads with MiXCR, one entry per CDR3 protein. The profile shows tens of thousands of distinct CDR3 sequences, 12% of them singletons. Sequenced input: PBMCs or a T cell subset sorted from them (not recorded which). The source of these receptors is a man in his late teens or twenties who had mild COVID-19 (a few samples of this study predate the infection). Cell type and time point are not known.

This clonotype was recorded at least ten times. The rearrangement joins TRBV6-5 to TRBJ1-2; 8 bases fit TRBD1. The CDR3 length is 14 residues. Germline V lookup: CDR1 MNHEY, CDR2 SVGAGI. With V trimmed by 6 bases and J by 3 bases, 6 bases remained unmatched. Here the CDR3 reads CASRVTGVDYGYTF. In DNA, the CDR3 is TGTGCCAGCAGAGTGACAGGGGTTGACTATGGCTACACCTTC.

The rearrangement links TRBV5-4 to TRBJ2-1; either TRBD1 or TRBD2 may fit D (5 bases each). This CDR3 is 15 amino acids long. V lost 0 bases and J 0 bases, leaving 7 bases between the germline ends. CDR1 and CDR2 (germline): SGHNT, YYREEE (reference sequence). The CDR3, as DNA: TGTGCCAGCAGCTTGGGAGGGGACTCCTACAATGAGCAGTTCTTC. This gives the protein CASSLGGDSYNEQFF. The full variable domain, rest sourced from reference TRBV5-4 and TRBJ2-1, is ETGVTQSPTHLIKTRGQQVTLRCSSQSGHNTVSWYQQALGQGPQFIFQYYREEENGRGNFPPRFSGLQFPNYSSELNVNALELDDSALYLCASSLGGDSYNEQFFGPGTRLTVL.

V and J are TRBV20-1 and TRBJ1-2; D unresolved. V was clipped by 5 bases and J by 2 bases, with 6 bases between them. Germline CDR1 is DFQATT and CDR2 is SNEGSKA (reference sequence). The CDR3 has 11 residues. CDR3 loop: CSAPENYGYTF. The CDR3 DNA follows: TGCAGTGCTCCAGAAAACTATGGCTACACCTTC.

The rearrangement joins TRBV5-6 to TRBJ1-1; no reliable D call. CDR1 and CDR2 (germline): SGHDT, YYEEEE. This CDR3 comprises 14 residues. V lost 2 bases and J 4 bases, leaving 12 bases between the germline ends. The DNA for the CDR3 is TGTGCCAGCAGCTTTCACGGGTTCGGCACTGAAGCTTTCTTT. Its protein is CASSFHGFGTEAFF.

This clonotype was detected ten times or more. The chain uses TRBV7-3 and TRBJ2-7; D may be TRBD2 (6 bases). Germline loops: CDR1 SGHTA, CDR2 FQGTGA. The V end was cut by 4 bases, the J end by 2 bases, with 27 bases between. The length of the CDR3 is 19 residues. CDR3 region: CASSSQTRLASEVTYEQYV. In DNA, the CDR3 is TGTGCCAGCAGCTCACAAACCCGCCTGGCTAGCGAAGTCACCTACGAGCAGTACGTC.

A few counts support this clonotype. CDR3 sequence reads: CASSRGLSSGNTIYF. The CDR3 DNA reads as TGTGCCAGCTCCCGGGGGTTAAGCTCTGGAAACACCATATATTTT. The rearrangement links TRBV7-8 to TRBJ1-3, with D tentatively TRBD1 (5 bases). The germline CDR1 and CDR2 sequences are SGHVS and FQNEAQ. V gave up 8 bases and J gave up 0 bases, with 14 bases separating them. The CDR3 length is 15 residues.